These 16 T cell receptor beta chains share one sample of origin, sequenced in a study of regulatory T cells in long-lasting Graves disease. Arm-PCR with iRepertoire HTBI primers amplified the CDR3 regions for these TCR beta libraries. TCRdb fed the multiplex PCR reads into MiXCR, producing one record per CDR3 protein. This table has about 400,000 distinct CDR3 sequences, less than 25% appearing once. Noted time point: persistent/refractory GD, antithyroid drugs over 5 years with positive TRAb. Extracted RNA from PBMCs served as the source of the TCR library. Here the sequenced sample was peripheral blood mononuclear cells (PBMCs), taken when the disease was refractory, from a patient treated with antithyroid drugs. Receptor source: a female donor with Graves disease.

This clonotype was observed at least ten times. The V and J genes are TRBV12-3 or TRBV12-4 and TRBJ2-5; no firm D call. The V end was cut by 6 bases, the J end by 4 bases, with 9 bases between. The CDR3 consists of 12 residues. DNA of the CDR3: TGTGCCAGCAGGGATTATCTAGAGACCCAGTACTTC. It codes for CASRDYLETQYF.

This clonotype was counted at least ten times. This chain links TRBV7-2 with TRBJ1-5; tentatively, D is TRBD1 (6 bases). CDR1 is SGHTA, CDR2 FQGNSA, per germline. V was pared by 5 bases and J by 5 bases, with 13 bases between. This CDR3 has 14 amino acids. The CDR3 is CASSATGLDQPQHF. The CDR3 DNA sequence: TGTGCCAGCAGCGCGACAGGACTGGATCAGCCCCAGCATTTT.

Comments on this clonotype: One end of the junction is discordant with germline, which a read error may explain. The rearrangement links TRBV7-2 to TRBJ2-7, with 8 bases matching TRBD2. This CDR3 contains 15 residues. Germline lookup yields CDR1 SGHTA and CDR2 FQGNSA. DNA for the CDR3: TGTTCCAGCAGCCTACCGGGACTAGGTTCGTACGAGCAGTACTTC. Its protein is CSSSLPGLGSYEQYF.

This clonotype was counted at least ten times. This rearrangement joins TRBV11-2 to TRBJ1-1; 9 nucleotides line up with TRBD1. Germline V lookup: CDR1 SGHAT, CDR2 FQNNGV. The length of the CDR3 is 17 residues. V lost 5 bases to trimming and J lost 5 bases; unmatched junction nucleotides: 15. The CDR3 coding sequence is TGTGCCAGCAGCCGCTCTGGGACAGGGTTTTTGTGGACTGAAGCTTTCTTT. Its protein product is CASSRSGTGFLWTEAFF.

The J gene is TRBJ1-3, the V gene TRBV19; a possible D gene is TRBD1 (6 bases). CDR1 is LNHDA, CDR2 SQIVND, per germline (reference sequence). With 3 bases removed from V and 0 bases from J, the gap between germline ends came to 12 bases. CDR3 length equals 16 residues. CDR3 loop: CASSIMGHDSGNTIYF. In nucleotides, the CDR3 is TGTGCCAGTAGTATCATGGGACACGACTCTGGAAACACCATATATTTT.

This clonotype showed up many times. The chain carries TRBV12-3 or TRBV12-4 and TRBJ2-7, with 14 bases matching TRBD2. V gave up 7 bases and J gave up 6 bases; unmatched junction bases: 8. The CDR3 spans 15 residues. CDR3 amino acids: CASNSQGLAGVEQYF. In DNA, the CDR3 is TGTGCCAGCAACAGCCAGGGACTAGCGGGAGTCGAGCAGTACTTC.

J is TRBJ1-2 and V is TRBV19; no clear D gene. Trimming removed 1 base from V and 7 bases from J, with 7 bases in between. The germline V gene encodes CDR1 LNHDA and CDR2 SQIVND (reference sequence). The CDR3 consists of 12 residues. CDR3: CASSIAGVGYTF. Written as DNA, the CDR3 is TGTGCCAGTAGTATAGCCGGGGTTGGCTACACCTTC.

The chain carries TRBV20-1 and TRBJ2-7; D might be TRBD2 (5 bases). CDR1 DFQATT and CDR2 SNEGSKA come from the germline V gene (reference sequence). The CDR3 has 13 amino acids. Trimming left V 5 bases short and J 4 bases short, with 15 bases between. Written as DNA, the CDR3 is TGCAGTGCTGAATTGGACTCGATATACGAGCAGTACTTC. This translates into CSAELDSIYEQYF.

This clonotype was observed a handful of times. The chain has TRBV20-1 and TRBJ2-5, with D tentatively TRBD1 (5 bases). The J call may be incorrect, as the DNA end agrees better with TRBJ2-7. CDR3 length equals 13 residues. Germline CDR1 is DFQATT and CDR2 is SNEGSKA (reference sequence). The CDR3 region has the DNA TGCAGTGCTCTACGACAGAATACCTACGAGCAGTACTTC. Residues: CSALRQNTYEQYF.

This chain uses TRBV7-9 with TRBJ2-1; TRBD1 is a possible D gene (5 bases). The V end lost 5 bases, the J end lost 3 bases, and 11 bases lay between the germline ends. The CDR3 extends over 14 amino acids. Per germline, CDR1 SEHNR and CDR2 FQNEAQ (reference sequence). The CDR3: CASSQGLVYNEQFF. The CDR3 nucleotides read TGTGCCAGCAGCCAGGGATTAGTCTACAATGAGCAGTTCTTC.

The genes are TRBV7-3 and TRBJ2-1; 7 bases are a match to TRBD2. The V and J ends lost 4 bases and 5 bases, in that order; junction bases with no gene match: 5. There are 14 residues in the CDR3. From germline, CDR1 is SGHTA and CDR2 FQGTGA. The CDR3 loop is CASSSSGLNNEQFF. The DNA of the CDR3 is TGTGCCAGCAGCTCGTCGGGACTAAACAATGAGCAGTTCTTC.

For the CDR3, the DNA is TGCGCCAGCAGCTTGGGTGGCAGGGAGGAGCAGTACTTC. Translating it yields CASSLGGREEQYF. The V gene is TRBV5-1, the J gene TRBJ2-7; tentatively, D is TRBD1 or TRBD2 (5 bases each). CDR1 and CDR2 (germline): SGHRS, YFSETQ. This CDR3 has 13 residues. The germline V and J ends were trimmed by 0 bases and 7 bases, with 11 bases remaining between them. The variable domain in full, with the rest retrieved from reference TRBV5-1 and TRBJ2-7, is KAGVTQTPRYLIKTRGQQVTLSCSPISGHRSVSWYQQTPGQGLQFLFEYFSETQRNKGNFPGRFSGRQFSNSRSEMNVSTLELGDSALYLCASSLGGREEQYFGPGTRLTVT.

The CDR3 coding sequence is TGTGCCAGCAGCGCGGGACTAGCGGATTACAATGAGCAGTTCTTC. It is translated as CASSAGLADYNEQFF. The chain recombines TRBV9 with TRBJ2-5; 11 bases line up with TRBD2. The end of the DNA is better explained by TRBJ2-1, so the J call may be wrong. The CDR3 covers 15 residues. In germline, CDR1 is SGDLS, CDR2 YYNGEE.

This clonotype was counted at least ten times. V is TRBV3-1 and J is TRBJ2-7, with 7 bases matching TRBD1. This CDR3 comprises 13 residues. Trimming took 4 bases from V and 10 from J; bases not matched to a gene: 10. Germline V lookup: CDR1 LGHDT, CDR2 YNNKEL (reference sequence). In DNA form, the CDR3 reads TGTGCCAGCAGCCTCGGGGATGGACAGGATCAGTACTTC. It codes for CASSLGDGQDQYF.

The chain couples TRBV7-9 to TRBJ2-7; the match to TRBD1 covers 10 bases. The CDR3 length is 14 residues. The V gene end was trimmed by 1 base and the J gene end by 7 bases; junction bases not matched to a gene: 4. Germline-derived CDR1 and CDR2 are SEHNR and FQNEAQ (reference sequence). The CDR3, as DNA: TGTGCCAGCAGCTTAGGGGACAGGGGTTGGGAGCAGTACTTC. Translated: CASSLGDRGWEQYF.

Turning to this clonotype: This may stem from a read error, because a much larger clone lies one nucleotide away. The chain uses TRBV7-2 and TRBJ2-5, with TRBD1 matching 10 bases. From germline, CDR1 is SGHTA and CDR2 FQGNSA. The ends lost 8 bases at V and 4 bases at J; junction bases unmatched: 7. The CDR3 totals 14 residues. CDR3 nucleotides: TGTGCCAGCGGAGGGGACAGGGGAGGAGAGACCCAGTACTTC. It encodes CASGGDRGGETQYF.